This T cell receptor (beta chain) appears in the sequencing data of a study of CD8 T cells in ankylosing spondylitis. CDR3 size: 16 residues. J was trimmed by 1 base and V by 1 base; bases with no gene match: 4. Looked up from germline, CDR1 is LGHNA and CDR2 is YNFKEQ. About this clonotype itself: Its target is not known.

Study results and limitations: The clones that were linked to disease were reported to be significantly enriched in matched synovial fluid samples from ankylosing spondylitis patients. A TCR beta motif of eight or nine highly homologous variants seemed to mark ankylosing spondylitis blood. Relatively scarce in peripheral blood, disease-linked clones were CD8+.

The TCR beta libraries were generated through quantitative 5'-RACE incorporating molecular barcodes. TCRdb independently ran MiXCR on the 5' RACE reads; one entry per CDR3 protein. This table has just under 550,000 distinct CDR3 sequences, roughly 13% appearing once. The sequenced material came from blood, either unsorted or a sorted T cell fraction (not recorded which). The receptor was derived from a male donor with ankylosing spondylitis. This chain links TRBV4-2 with TRBJ2-1; 7 nucleotides line up with TRBD2. DNA for the CDR3: TGTGCCAGCAGCCAAGCGGGAGGACGTTCCTACAATGAGCAGTTCTTC. Translated: CASSQAGGRSYNEQFF.